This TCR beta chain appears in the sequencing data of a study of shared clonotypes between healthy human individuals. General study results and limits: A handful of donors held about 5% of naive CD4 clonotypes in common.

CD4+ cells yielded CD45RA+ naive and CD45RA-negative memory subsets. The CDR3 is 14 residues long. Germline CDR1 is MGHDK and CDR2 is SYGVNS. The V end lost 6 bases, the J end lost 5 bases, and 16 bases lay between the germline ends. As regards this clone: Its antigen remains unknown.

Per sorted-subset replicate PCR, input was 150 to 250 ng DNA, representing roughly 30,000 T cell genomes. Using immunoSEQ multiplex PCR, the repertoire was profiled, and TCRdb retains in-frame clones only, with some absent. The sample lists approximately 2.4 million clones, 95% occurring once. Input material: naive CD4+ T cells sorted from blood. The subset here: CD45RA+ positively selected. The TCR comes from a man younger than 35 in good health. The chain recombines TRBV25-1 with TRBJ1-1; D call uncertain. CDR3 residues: CASSRGGVSTEAFF. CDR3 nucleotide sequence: TGTGCCAGCAGCCGCGGAGGTGTAAGTACTGAAGCTTTCTTT.